This section outlines one T cell receptor beta chain sequence together with its context. The data were produced by immunoSEQ multiplex PCR, yet TCRdb's version contains in-frame clones alone and is incomplete. In the table there are some 96,000 clones, 85% to 95% of which are singletons. The data originate from a study of control samples from healthy donors and cancer patients. Germline assignment: CDR1 SGDLS and CDR2 YYNGEE. J was trimmed by 4 bases and V by 2 bases; bases with no gene match: 5. CDR3 length: 15 amino acids. V and J are TRBV9 and TRBJ2-3; TRBD2 matches at 9 bases. Material for sequencing was blood. The sequence derives from a man aged 18 to 29 in good health. The CDR3: CASSVGTSTADTQYF. Here the CDR3 DNA reads TGTGCCAGCAGCGTGGGGACTAGCACCGCAGATACGCAGTATTTT.